The sequence of this TCR beta chain was determined in a study of blood T cell repertoires in COVID-19. On the study more broadly: The United States, Italy and Spain supplied acute and convalescent COVID-19 samples.

The length of the CDR3 is 16 residues. Trimming took 4 bases from V and 0 from J, leaving 13 bases between them. CDR1 SGHVS and CDR2 FQNEAQ come from the germline V gene. Original handling: Estimation of nucleated cell counts was performed using reference gene primer amplification. Data came from immunoSEQ multiplex PCR; TCRdb stores just in-frame clones and leaves some out. V and J calls and clone size are as listed in that table; D and trimming were resolved from the DNA. The sample includes over 55,000 clones, 80% to 90% of them seen just once. V gene TRBV7-8 combines with J gene TRBJ1-3, with no clear D. The source of this sequence is a man in his fifties or sixties with active COVID-19. Sequencing was performed on peripheral blood. The DNA for the CDR3 is TGTGCCAGCAGCTCCAGGAATTTCTTCTCTGGAAACACCATATATTTT. Translated: CASSSRNFFSGNTIYF.